This T cell receptor (beta chain) was recovered during a study of molecular identifiers for immune sequencing clone quantification. Study-wide results and limits: Highly expanded clone sizes could be underestimated through barcode sharing by identical TCR molecules. Beyond 20 RNA copies, clones held over 98% of effector molecules, compared with under 1% in naive cells.

V lost 7 bases to trimming and J lost 2 bases, with 10 bases between them. The CDR3 contains 13 residues. Germline-derived CDR1 and CDR2 are MNHEY and SMNVEV (reference sequence). The authors built bulk TCR libraries by previously described methods with listed TCR primers. A single record per CDR3 protein comes from TCRdb applying MiXCR to the PCR reads. The table includes approximately 500,000 distinct CDR3 sequences, 20% to 25% detected once. Using a CD8+CD4-CCR7+CD45RA+ phenotype, naive CD8 T cells were sorted. This clonotype appeared once. Its cognate antigen is unknown. The rearrangement uses TRBV27 and TRBJ2-3, with no clear D. Sample: naive CD8+ T cells from blood, with Jurkat cell RNA spiked in. The subset was: FACS-sorted CD8+CD4-CCR7+CD45RA+ naive T cells. The sequence was collected from a human donor in good health. Some libraries in this study had Jurkat cell RNA spiked in. CDR3 sequence reads: CASTLGDTDTQYF. CDR3 bases: TGTGCCAGCACGCTCGGCGACACAGATACGCAGTATTTT.